The source of this T cell receptor (beta chain) is a study of T cells in Graves' hyperthyroidism and ophthalmopathy. Points from the study as a whole: Prediction of ophthalmopathy progression came a median approximately 6.5 months pre-onset. Appearing also in blood were most of the thyroid clonotypes expanded above 0.001.

Every diagnosis used clinical symptoms, serum thyroxine and TRAb, thyroid ultrasound and orbital computed tomography. Ten or more counts support this clonotype. Antigen unknown. Amplification of TCR beta CDR3 regions used RNA as the template. During a first-round RT-PCR of the TCR CDR3, the HTBI primer set was used. MiXCR, applied by TCRdb to the multiplex PCR reads, yields one record per CDR3 protein. The sample holds around 600,000 distinct CDR3 sequences, roughly 15% seen once. The V gene's germline CDR1 is MDHEN and CDR2 SYDVKM. The CDR3 has 14 residues. The J segment lost 5 bases and the V segment lost 6 bases, leaving 7 bases of the junction unmatched.

The rearrangement uses TRBV28 and TRBJ1-2, with 9 bases fitting TRBD1. The sample comprised blood. The TCR was taken from a woman between 45 and 65 years old with Graves' ophthalmopathy. In DNA, the CDR3 is TGTGCCAGCAGACGACAGGGGGAAGGATATGGCTACACCTTC. It specifies CASRRQGEGYGYTF.